These T cell receptor beta chains were read from a single sample in a study of graft-versus-host responses after intestinal transplantation. The method was immunoSEQ multiplex PCR; TCRdb's version includes in-frame clones alone and lacks a portion of them. The sample records 12,000 or so clones, around four fifths being singletons. Sequences were derived from PBMCs, sampled about 490 days after intestinal transplant. Receptors originate from a human patient who received an intestinal transplant, so some T cells may come from the graft donor. The CDR3 runs from the conserved cysteine through the conserved F or W. D genes are given only for firm matches. Clone size is given for some rows only: seen once, a few or many times, or a class if the clone is expanded.

>TRBV6-4|TRBJ2-1|-|TRBD2
CASSDSAGGHNEQFF
TGTGCCAGCAGTGACTCTGCGGGGGGGCATAATGAGCAGTTCTTC
>TRBV30|TRBJ1-2|once|TRBD1
CACNPVGQGYGYTF
TGTGCCTGCAACCCGGTGGGACAGGGTTATGGCTACACCTTC
>TRBV5-1|TRBJ2-1|-|TRBD2
CASSDPSGRAHEQFF
TGCGCCAGCAGCGACCCTAGCGGGAGGGCCCATGAGCAGTTCTTC
>TRBV11-2|TRBJ2-1|-|-
CASSDRGNEQFF
TGTGCCAGCAGCGACCGGGGGAATGAGCAGTTCTTC
>TRBV4-2|TRBJ2-5|-|-
CASSPNRETQYF
TGTGCCAGCAGCCCAAACAGGGAGACCCAGTACTTC
>TRBV27|TRBJ1-5|-|TRBD1
CASSADRGRQPQHF
TGTGCCAGCAGTGCCGACAGGGGGCGGCAGCCCCAGCATTTT
>TRBV19|TRBJ1-1|few|-
CASNAKGGQTEAFF
TGTGCCAGTAACGCTAAGGGCGGCCAAACTGAAGCTTTCTTT
>TRBV18|TRBJ1-4|-|TRBD1
CASSTNRGDREKLFF
TGTGCCAGCTCGACGAACAGGGGGGACAGGGAAAAACTGTTTTTT
>TRBV20-1|TRBJ2-7|-|-
CSATLNYEQYF
TGCAGCGCTACCTTAAACTACGAGCAGTACTTC
>TRBV6-4|TRBJ2-2|-|TRBD1
CASSERTGGTGELFF
TGTGCCAGCAGTGAGAGAACAGGGGGCACCGGGGAGCTGTTTTTT
>TRBV5-1|TRBJ2-3|-|TRBD1
CASSPGQGPDTQYF
TGCGCCAGCAGCCCAGGACAGGGGCCGGATACGCAGTATTTT
>TRBV18|TRBJ1-1|-|-
CASSSAQVGYTEAFF
TGTGCCAGCTCATCGGCCCAAGTAGGCTACACTGAAGCTTTCTTT
>TRBV6-1|TRBJ2-3|once|TRBD2
CASSEGTSGTDTQYF
TGTGCCAGCAGTGAGGGGACTAGCGGGACAGATACGCAGTATTTT
>TRBV6-1|TRBJ2-3|-|-
CASSEDGGTPTDTQYF
TGTGCCAGCAGTGAAGACGGGGGAACCCCCACAGATACGCAGTATTTT
>TRBV7-3|TRBJ2-5|-|-
CASSLGDRKETQYF
TGTGCCAGCAGCTTAGGAGACCGTAAAGAGACCCAGTACTTC
>TRBV30|TRBJ1-4|medium-sized|TRBD1
CAWSRQGPNEKLFF
TGTGCCTGGAGCAGACAGGGGCCGAATGAAAAACTGTTTTTT
>TRBV19|TRBJ1-6|-|TRBD1
CASSTLDRDNSPLHF
TGTGCCAGTAGTACGTTGGACAGGGATAATTCACCCCTCCACTTT
>TRBV28|TRBJ2-1|-|-
CASRRTAEQFF
TGTGCCAGCCGTCGAACCGCTGAGCAGTTCTTC
>TRBV5-1|TRBJ2-5|-|-
CASSLAMGEETQYF
TGCGCCAGCAGCTTGGCAATGGGGGAAGAGACCCAGTACTTC
>TRBV19|TRBJ1-2|-|-
CASSIRHRGNYGYTF
TGTGCCAGTAGTATTAGACACAGAGGTAACTATGGCTACACCTTC
>TRBV19|TRBJ2-6|-|-
CASSIVAGSSSGANVLTF
TGTGCCAGTAGTATAGTGGCCGGATCCAGCTCTGGGGCCAACGTCCTGACTTTC
>TRBV5-6|TRBJ2-7|-|TRBD2
CASSSSGFEQYF
TGTGCCAGCAGCTCTAGCGGATTCGAGCAGTACTTC
>TRBV5-1|TRBJ2-1|-|TRBD1
CASSSGTGAYNEQFF
TGCGCCAGCAGCTCCGGGACAGGGGCCTACAATGAGCAGTTCTTC
>TRBV27|TRBJ2-3|-|-
CASTTRSKGGADTQYF
TGTGCCAGCACCACCAGGTCCAAAGGCGGTGCAGATACGCAGTATTTT
>TRBV6-5|TRBJ2-7|-|-
CASSYARDSSYEQYF
TGTGCCAGCAGTTACGCGCGGGATAGCTCCTACGAGCAGTACTTC
>TRBV4-2|TRBJ2-6|medium-sized|-
CASSQGLSASGANVLTF
TGTGCCAGCAGCCAAGGTCTGTCAGCCTCTGGGGCCAACGTCCTGACTTTC
>TRBV7-3|TRBJ2-4|-|-
CASSLDGGTQNIQYF
TGTGCCAGCAGCTTAGATGGGGGGACTCAAAACATTCAGTACTTC
>TRBV29-1|TRBJ2-2|once|-
CSVDSQGGGELFF
TGCAGCGTTGATAGTCAGGGCGGCGGGGAGCTGTTTTTT
>TRBV19|TRBJ1-6|-|-
CASSLSRTENSPLHF
TGTGCCAGTAGCCTCTCCCGGACAGAGAATTCACCCCTCCACTTT
>TRBV7-8|TRBJ1-1|-|-
CASSPVEPPAEAFF
TGTGCCAGCAGCCCCGTGGAGCCACCCGCTGAAGCTTTCTTT
>TRBV2|TRBJ1-3|-|-
CASRPQESGNTIYF
TGTGCCAGCAGACCCCAGGAATCTGGAAACACCATATATTTT
>TRBV11-2|TRBJ1-2|-|TRBD1
CASSLVTGYYGYTF
TGTGCCAGCAGCTTAGTGACAGGGTATTATGGCTACACCTTC
>TRBV6-1|TRBJ1-5|-|-
CASRERVLPQHF
TGTGCCAGCAGAGAACGCGTACTGCCCCAGCATTTT
>TRBV18|TRBJ1-1|once|-
CASSPTQGNTEAFF
TGTGCCAGCTCACCGACACAGGGCAACACTGAAGCTTTCTTT
>TRBV10-3|TRBJ2-7|-|-
CAISESWDIGQYF
TGTGCCATCAGTGAGTCGTGGGACATCGGGCAGTACTTC
>TRBV5-1|TRBJ2-5|-|TRBD1
CASSPTGDKETQYF
TGCGCCAGCAGCCCGACAGGGGACAAAGAGACCCAGTACTTC
>TRBV5-4|TRBJ2-1|medium-sized|-
CASRERGGSYNEQFF
TGTGCCAGCAGGGAGAGGGGCGGGTCCTACAATGAGCAGTTCTTC
>TRBV6-4|TRBJ2-1|-|-
CASSEGYGEDYNEQFF
TGTGCCAGCTCTGAAGGTTACGGAGAGGACTACAATGAGCAGTTCTTC
>TRBV5-1|TRBJ2-7|-|-
CASSLGGGYEQYF
TGCGCCAGCAGCTTGGGAGGGGGCTACGAGCAGTACTTC
>TRBV29-1|TRBJ2-3|few|TRBD2
CSVDTSGTTQYF
TGCAGCGTAGACACTAGCGGAACTACGCAGTATTTT
>TRBV19|TRBJ1-2|-|-
CASSIETGNYGYTF
TGTGCCAGTAGTATAGAAACAGGGAACTATGGCTACACCTTC
>TRBV28|TRBJ2-1|-|TRBD2
CASRIGISGTSLHTGEQFF
TGTGCCAGCAGGATTGGGATTTCCGGGACTAGCCTCCACACGGGTGAGCAGTTCTTC